The next 23 T cell receptor beta chains were all read from a single sample in a study of T cells in women clearing cervical HPV infection. Clones were read by immunoSEQ multiplex PCR, and TCRdb kept only the in-frame ones, dropping some. The sample holds under 50,000 clones. Sequences were obtained from blood buffy coat. All receptors derive from a woman between 18 and 75 years old with a cervical HPV16 infection that either progressed to CIN3+ or cleared (not recorded which).

About this clone: The read ends 3 residues before the CDR3 terminus; that terminus is restored from the germline J gene. V and J are TRBV7-2 and TRBJ2-1, with 8 bases that match TRBD1. V shed 4 bases, J shed 6 bases, and the junction held 8 bases outside the gene matches. Per the germline V gene, CDR1 is SGHTA and CDR2 is FQGNSA. The CDR3 contains 15 residues. The CDR3 sequence is CASSSMGQDVNEQFF. The sequenced part of the CDR3 DNA is TGTGCCAGCAGCTCAATGGGACAGGACGTCAATGAG. Full variable domain (rest looked up from reference TRBV7-2 and TRBJ2-1): GAGVSQSPSNKVTEKGKDVELRCDPISGHTALYWYRQSLGQGLEFLIYFQGNSAPDKSGLPSDRFSAERTGGSVSTLTIQRTQQEDSAVYLCASSSMGQDVNEQFFGPGTRLTVL.

With regard to this clone: From the germline J gene comes the end of the CDR3, since the read stops 3 residues before it. The rearrangement joins TRBV11-2 to TRBJ2-4; D unclear. V lost 0 bases to trimming and J lost 2 bases, with 8 bases between them. The germline gives CDR1 SGHAT, CDR2 FQNNGV. The CDR3 runs 15 residues. The CDR3 is CASSLDANTKNIQYF. The CDR3 bases that were read are TGTGCCAGCAGCTTAGATGCGAATACCAAAAACATT.

Comment on this clone: The CDR3 end lies 3 residues beyond the end of the read and is filled in from the germline J gene. The V call is TRBV30, the J call TRBJ2-1, with TRBD1 matching 7 bases. The germline V gene encodes CDR1 GTSNPN and CDR2 SVGIG (reference sequence). V gave up 0 bases and J gave up 7 bases; unmatched junction bases: 6. CDR3 length: 14 amino acids. The sequenced CDR3 bases are TGTGCCTGGAGTGTACTAAGGGGGCGGAATGAG. It yields the protein CAWSVLRGRNE. In full, the CDR3 is CAWSVLRGRNEQFF.

Worth noting for this clone: Sequencing ends 3 residues short of the CDR3 end; the germline J gene provides the rest. The chain links TRBV12-3 or TRBV12-4 to TRBJ2-3, with 11 bases fitting TRBD2. V shed 3 bases and J 1 base; nucleotides not matched to a gene: 3. The CDR3 contains 16 residues. Incomplete CDR3 DNA: TGTGCCAGCAGTTTTCAACTAGCGGGGGGCACAGATACG. Amino acid sequence: CASSFQLAGGTDT. The complete CDR3 sequence is CASSFQLAGGTDTQYF.

Comments on this clone: The read ends 3 residues early relative to the CDR3; the germline J gene fills the gap. This chain joins TRBV6-2 or TRBV6-3 and TRBJ1-5, with D possibly matching TRBD1 (5 bases). Germline V gives CDR1 MNHEY, CDR2 SVGEGT. CDR3 length: 14 amino acids. Trimming took off 0 bases at V and 5 bases at J, with 8 bases between the two ends. CDR3 DNA, as far as it was read: TGTGCCAGCAGTTACTCGGGGGGAGATCAGCCC. It yields the protein CASSYSGGDQP. In full, the CDR3 reads CASSYSGGDQPQHF.

Concerning this clone itself: The read gets to within 3 residues of the CDR3 end, and the germline J gene fills in the rest. This chain connects TRBV19 to TRBJ1-1; 7 bases match TRBD1. The CDR3 spans 13 residues. Germline CDR1 LNHDA, CDR2 SQIVND (reference sequence). The part of the CDR3 DNA that was read is TGTGCCAGTAGTCGACAGGGTGTGGAGACA. Translation gives CASSRQGVET. The CDR3 in full is CASSRQGVETAFF.

This CDR3 reads CASTQIAYTEAFF. The DNA read from the CDR3 is TGTGCCAGCACCCAGATTGCGTACACTGAA. V usage is TRBV16 and J usage is TRBJ1-1; D gene uncertain. The sequenced fragment ends 3 residues before the CDR3 boundary, so the rest is inferred from the germline J gene. There are 13 residues in the CDR3. Trimming cost V 7 bases and J 3 bases, with 12 bases left between them. Per germline, CDR1 KGHSY and CDR2 FQNENV.

Worth noting for this clone: The CDR3 is cut off 3 residues early in the read; its end comes from the germline J gene. This chain joins TRBV28 and TRBJ1-5, with 8 bases matching TRBD1. CDR3 length: 14 residues. The germline V gene has CDR1 MDHEN and CDR2 SYDVKM. Losses at the gene ends were 6 bases for V and 2 bases for J; bases not matched to a gene: 3. The CDR3 DNA, read in part, is TGTGCCAGCAGACAACAGGGGGGCAATCAGCCC. It translates to CASRQQGGNQP. The CDR3 as a whole reads CASRQQGGNQPQHF.

To note about this clone: The read falls 3 residues short of the CDR3 end, and the missing part is taken from the germline J gene. The genes are TRBV5-6 and TRBJ2-7; 7 nucleotides match TRBD1. The CDR3 runs to 15 residues. Germline lookup yields CDR1 SGHDT and CDR2 YYEEEE. V was pared by 7 bases and J by 0 bases, with 10 bases of the junction left unmatched. CDR3 bases read: TGTGCCAGCGGGAACAGGGGCGCCTTCTCCTACGAG. Protein sequence: CASGNRGAFSYE. The entire CDR3 protein is CASGNRGAFSYEQYF. Full variable domain (rest looked up from reference TRBV5-6 and TRBJ2-7): DAGVTQSPTHLIKTRGQQVTLRCSPKSGHDTVSWYQQALGQGPQFIFQYYEEEERQRGNFPDRFSGHQFPNYSSELNVNALLLGDSALYLCASGNRGAFSYEQYFGPGTRLTVT.

With regard to this clone: The CDR3 extends 3 residues past the end of the read, so its final part is completed from the germline J gene. This chain connects TRBV5-4 to TRBJ2-7; TRBD1 might be the D (6 bases). Per germline, CDR1 SGHNT and CDR2 YYREEE (reference sequence). CDR3 length: 14 residues. V was trimmed by 9 bases and J by 0 bases, leaving 16 bases between them. Partial CDR3 DNA: TGTGCCATCCATCCGACAGGCTACTCCTACGAG. Translated, it gives CAIHPTGYSYE. The whole CDR3 protein is CAIHPTGYSYEQYF.

As concerns this clone: The read gets to within 3 residues of the CDR3 end, and the germline J gene fills in the rest. The chain has TRBV2 and TRBJ1-1, with D maybe TRBD1 (5 bases). Trimming removed 4 bases from V and 4 bases from J, with 10 bases in between. There are 13 residues in the CDR3. Germline CDR1 SNHLY, CDR2 FYNNEI. The CDR3 bases that were read are TGTGCCAGCAGTGGGACATTCGGCACTGAA. Amino acid sequence: CASSGTFGTE. The whole CDR3 is CASSGTFGTEAFF.

As concerns this clone: Read data end 3 residues before the CDR3 end; the end is taken from the germline J gene. The rearrangement uses TRBV20-1 and TRBJ2-7, with D unresolved. This CDR3 has 12 residues. V dropped 6 bases and J dropped 5 bases, with 14 bases sitting between them. Germline assignment: CDR1 DFQATT and CDR2 SNEGSKA (reference sequence). CDR3 residues: CSAEPLGNEQYF. The CDR3 DNA, read in part, is TGCAGTGCCGAACCCCTAGGCAACGAG.

As concerns this clone: Read sequence stops 3 residues before the CDR3 end, and the germline J gene provides the missing end. The rearrangement links TRBV19 to TRBJ2-2; TRBD2 is a possible D gene (5 bases). The V gene's germline CDR1 is LNHDA and CDR2 SQIVND (reference sequence). This CDR3 has 14 residues. This chain's CDR3 is CASMEFSTNEKLFF. The covered CDR3 bases are TGTGCCAGTATGGAGTTCTCGACTAATGAAAAG.

About this clone: The CDR3 end is not reached by the read, which stops 3 residues before it; the germline J gene fills it in. V usage is TRBV28 and J usage is TRBJ2-7; 10 positions agree with TRBD2. The CDR3 sequence is 15 residues long. Germline V CDR1 and CDR2: MDHEN, SYDVKM. The J segment lost 3 bases and the V segment lost 5 bases, leaving 7 bases of the junction unmatched. The sequenced CDR3 bases are TGTGCCAGCAGTGGTAGCGGGAGGCCTCTCTACGAG. Translating gives CASSGSGRPLYE. The full CDR3 sequence reads CASSGSGRPLYEQYF.

A word on this clone: At one of its ends the junction is not consistent with the germline gene, which may arise from a read error. The read halts 3 residues ahead of the CDR3 end, with the missing end drawn from the germline J gene. This CDR3 is also generated by other DNA sequences in the sample. This chain connects TRBV19 to TRBJ1-3; 9 bases agree with TRBD1. The germline V gene has CDR1 LNHDA and CDR2 SQIVND (reference sequence). The CDR3 length is 15 residues. The sequenced CDR3 bases are TGTGCCAGTAGGGACAGGGGCAAGACTGGAAACACA. Its protein is CASRDRGKTGNT. The CDR3, in full, reads CASRDRGKTGNTIYF.

About this clone: The read ends 3 residues shy of where the CDR3 ends; the end is completed using the germline J gene. The chain employs TRBV18 and TRBJ1-5; TRBD1 agrees at 8 bases. The CDR3 has 15 residues. The junction had 11 bases not matched to a gene; V was cut back by 5 bases and J by 8 bases. Germline V gives CDR1 KGHSH, CDR2 LQKENI. CDR3 region: CASSKNDRGEEPQHF. Partial CDR3 DNA: TGTGCCAGCTCAAAAAACGACAGGGGTGAAGAGCCC.

Of note for this clone: The read ends 3 residues early relative to the CDR3; the germline J gene fills the gap. The J gene is TRBJ2-2, the V gene TRBV6-4; 8 positions agree with TRBD1. The germline V gene encodes CDR1 MRHNA and CDR2 SNTAGT. This CDR3 region has 14 residues. Germline trimming cut 8 bases from V and 5 bases from J; bases unmatched to any gene: 7. The CDR3 region is CASQRTGGTGELFF. The covered CDR3 bases are TGTGCCAGCCAACGAACAGGGGGGACCGGGGAG.

A note on this clone: The read stops 3 residues short of the end of the CDR3; the missing end is completed from the germline J gene. This rearrangement joins TRBV6-1 to TRBJ2-5; perhaps TRBD1 as D (6 bases). V was shortened by 1 base and J by 5 bases, with 8 bases between the two germline ends. Germline assignment: CDR1 MNHNS and CDR2 SASEGT. CDR3 length equals 13 residues. The CDR3 loop is CASSEVRGETQYF. The sequenced part of the CDR3 DNA is TGTGCCAGCAGTGAAGTAAGGGGGGAGACC.

Details on this clone: Coverage ceases 3 residues before the CDR3 finishes, and the germline J gene fills in the end. This sequence joins TRBV7-9 and TRBJ2-7; perhaps TRBD1 as D (7 bases). With 3 bases removed from V and 4 bases from J, the gap between germline ends came to 13 bases. Germline CDR1 and CDR2: SEHNR and FQNEAQ (reference sequence). This CDR3 has 14 amino acids. CDR3 in amino acids: CASSFSRGAYEQYF. The DNA read from the CDR3 is TGTGCCAGCAGCTTCTCCAGGGGGGCATACGAG.

About this clone: The CDR3 end is not reached by the read, which stops 3 residues before it; the germline J gene fills it in. V is TRBV2 and J is TRBJ2-5; TRBD2 is a possible D gene (5 bases). Germline V gene sequence: CDR1 SNHLY, CDR2 FYNNEI. V lost 0 bases, J lost 1 base, and 12 bases lay in between. The CDR3 extends over 16 amino acids. The sequenced CDR3 bases are TGTGCCAGCAGTGAAGCCACGGGGATGGTCCAAGAGACC. It yields the protein CASSEATGMVQET. The full CDR3 is CASSEATGMVQETQYF.

About this clone itself: The read is 3 residues too short to cover the CDR3 end, so that end is filled in from the germline J gene. The sample has other DNA sequences that encode this CDR3 too. The genes are TRBV30 and TRBJ2-1; D ambiguous. CDR1 and CDR2 from the germline V gene are GTSNPN and SVGIG (reference sequence). The CDR3 runs 15 residues. V lost 4 bases to trimming and J lost 2 bases, with 15 bases between them. The sequenced CDR3 bases are TGTGCCTGGAACCTTCCCCAGTCCCCCTACAATGAG. This gives the protein CAWNLPQSPYNE. The CDR3 in full is CAWNLPQSPYNEQFF.

Notes on this clone: The read stops 3 residues short of the end of the CDR3; the missing end is completed from the germline J gene. This chain joins TRBV19 and TRBJ2-1; 11 nucleotides line up with TRBD2. CDR1 and CDR2 from the germline V gene are LNHDA and SQIVND (reference sequence). J lost 2 bases, V lost 6 bases, and 0 bases had no gene match. This CDR3 spans 14 amino acids. CDR3 bases read: TGTGCCAGTAGGGGACTAGCGGCCTACAATGAG. Its protein is CASRGLAAYNE. The whole CDR3 reads CASRGLAAYNEQFF.

To note about this clone: The CDR3 goes on 3 residues after the read ends, and that part is filled in from the germline J gene. V gene TRBV6-2 or TRBV6-3 combines with J gene TRBJ1-2; D not resolved. The germline gives CDR1 MNHEY, CDR2 SVGEGT. The CDR3 sequence is 15 residues long. The chain's CDR3 is CASSYISGSFNEYTF. The sequenced part of the CDR3 DNA is TGTGCCAGCAGTTACATCAGCGGGTCATTCAATGAA.